This T cell receptor beta chain was sequenced for a study of CD8+CD57+ T cells in acquired aplastic anemia (dated by TCRdb to the late 2010s). In the study overall: On average, sorted CD4+ and CD8+ cells yielded around 3.4 ug of extracted DNA, with a range of about 0.19 to 30 ug. CD8+CD57+ expansion was defined as frequency above the mean frequency observed in healthy subjects.

Genomic DNA was used as template for profiling of TCR beta VDJ combinations and CDR3 sequences. An Illumina HiSeq 2000 was the platform used for TCR repertoire sequencing. In the authors' own workflow: Repertoires were assessed using TRBV/TRBJ rearrangement plots, CDR3 size and DJ length profiles, and Simpson's diversity index. Whichever DNA sequence was most abundant in the deep sequencing data was defined as the immunodominant clone. CDR3 amino acid sequences were checked for sharing between subjects and were compared against published repertoires and the VDJdb database. TCRdb's own reprocessing of the public reads used fastp at Q25 and MiXCR and kept productive beta chains. Here each entry gathers all rows of one CDR3 protein and keeps the most common genes and DNA. The authors' filters were not applied to this entry. The sample table records 75,000 to 80,000 distinct CDR3 sequences; roughly two thirds of these occur just once. Roughly 80% of the sample belongs to the ten largest clones.

Per the germline V gene, SGDLS is the CDR1 and YYNGEE is the CDR2. V gives up 1 base and J gives up 5 bases, and the segment between their germline ends measures 15 bases. The CDR3 holds 15 amino acids from the cysteine to the phenylalanine. Only the CDR3 DNA is retained, 45 bases long and in frame from the first base. Beyond this particular receptor, the publication reports: Patients and healthy controls showed no significant difference in CD8+ Simpson's diversity (P=0.060). Around 27 CD8+ CDR3 sequences were found to be shared between patients and controls, but these sequences appeared to be highly expressed in patients and within the immunodominant clones of the patients.

The patients picked for sequencing were ones in whom flow cytometry had shown an expansion of CD8+CD57+ cells. All patients had severe acquired aplastic anemia diagnosed by International Study of Aplastic Anemia and Agranulocytosis and Camitta criteria. Patients had received no therapy at the time of blood sampling. TCR repertoires of sorted CD4+ and CD8+ blood T cells from severe aplastic anemia patients and healthy subjects were deep-sequenced in the study. Patients were enrolled under clinicaltrials.gov protocols 00001620, 01623167, 00001397, 00071045, 00081523 and 00961064 in the USA. Ficoll-Paque density gradient centrifugation was used to isolate peripheral blood mononuclear cells. Before DNA extraction, CD4+ and CD8+ T cells were sorted by FACS or by magnetic beads. As concerns this clonotype: Its recognized antigen is unknown. Base quality data are lacking; no much larger clone is found one base away.

The chain links TRBV9 with TRBJ1-2; no D gene call is confident. The sequencing input was sorted CD4+, CD8+, or CD8+CD57+ T cells (not recorded which) from PBMCs. This receptor was identified in a human donor with aplastic anemia. Here the CDR3 is given as CASSVTPQPKYGYTF. In nucleotides, the sequence is TGTGCCAGCAGCGTAACCCCACAGCCCAAATATGGCTACACCTTC.